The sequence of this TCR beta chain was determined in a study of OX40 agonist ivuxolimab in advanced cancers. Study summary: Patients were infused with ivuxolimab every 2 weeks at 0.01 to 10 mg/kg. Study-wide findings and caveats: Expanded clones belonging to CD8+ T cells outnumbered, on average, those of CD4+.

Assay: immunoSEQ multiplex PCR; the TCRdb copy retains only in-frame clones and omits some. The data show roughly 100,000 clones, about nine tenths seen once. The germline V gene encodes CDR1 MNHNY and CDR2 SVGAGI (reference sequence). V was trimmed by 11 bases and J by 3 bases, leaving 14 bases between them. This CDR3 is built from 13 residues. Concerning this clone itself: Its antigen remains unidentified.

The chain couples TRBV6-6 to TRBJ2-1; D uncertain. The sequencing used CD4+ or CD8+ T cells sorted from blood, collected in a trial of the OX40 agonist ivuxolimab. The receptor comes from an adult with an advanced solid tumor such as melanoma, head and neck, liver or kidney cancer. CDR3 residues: CAARMVNYNEQFF. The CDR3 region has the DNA TGTGCCGCCCGGATGGTAAACTACAATGAGCAGTTCTTC.